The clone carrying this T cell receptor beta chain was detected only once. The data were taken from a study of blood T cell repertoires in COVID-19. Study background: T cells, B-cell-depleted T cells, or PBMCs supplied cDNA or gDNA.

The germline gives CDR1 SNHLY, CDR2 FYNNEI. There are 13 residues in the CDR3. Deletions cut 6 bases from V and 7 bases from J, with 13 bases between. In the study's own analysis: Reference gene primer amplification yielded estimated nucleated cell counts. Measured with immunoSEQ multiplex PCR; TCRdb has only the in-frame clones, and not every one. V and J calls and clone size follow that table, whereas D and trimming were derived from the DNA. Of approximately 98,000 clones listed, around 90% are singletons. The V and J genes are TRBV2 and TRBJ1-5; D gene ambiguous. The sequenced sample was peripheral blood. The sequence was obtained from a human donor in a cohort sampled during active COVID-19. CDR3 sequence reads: CASSGQMRQPQHF. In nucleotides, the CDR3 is TGTGCCAGCAGCGGTCAGATGAGGCAGCCCCAGCATTTT.